These 5 T cell receptor beta chains share one sample of origin, sequenced in a study of post-analysis software for immune sequencing data. Study results and caveats: TRBV segments more frequent in patients than in controls numbered several and included TRBV5-6, TRBV5-1 and TRBV20-1.

TCR beta libraries were prepared from cDNA with unique molecular identifiers. Each CDR3 protein gets one entry after TCRdb re-called the PCR reads with MiXCR. The data hold 400,000 to 500,000 distinct CDR3 sequences, with 39% observed a single time. No antigen has been identified for these receptors. Sequenced: blood. All receptors derive from a girl aged 2-10 years with multiple sclerosis.

This chain uses TRBV29-1 with TRBJ2-7, with D hard to call. This CDR3 comprises 11 residues. The V gene lost 7 bases and the J gene lost 4 bases, with 11 bases spanning the gap. From germline, CDR1 is SQVTM and CDR2 ANQGSEA. Written as DNA, the CDR3 is TGCAGCGGTCAGGACGGTTACGAGCAGTACTTC. Its protein product is CSGQDGYEQYF.

The chain employs TRBV20-1 and TRBJ2-5, with TRBD2 matching 13 bases. V lost 6 bases to trimming and J lost 6 bases; unmatched junction nucleotides: 7. CDR1 DFQATT and CDR2 SNEGSKA come from the germline V gene (reference sequence). This CDR3 comprises 14 residues. CDR3 DNA: TGCAGTGCGAAACTAGCGGGAGGGCCCCAGACCCAGTACTTC. Translating gives CSAKLAGGPQTQYF.

This clonotype was recorded at least ten times. The chain employs TRBV29-1 and TRBJ2-5; 14 bases line up with TRBD2. The CDR3 is made up of 14 amino acids. J lost 2 bases, V lost 4 bases, and 0 bases had no gene match. In germline, CDR1 is SQVTM, CDR2 ANQGSEA. The CDR3 DNA is TGCAGCGTTGGACTAGCGGGGGGGCAAGAGACCCAGTACTTC. As protein: CSVGLAGGQETQYF.

The table lists this clonotype with a few counts. V and J are TRBV5-1 and TRBJ2-5; a possible D gene is TRBD2 (6 bases). The J call is uncertain, as TRBJ2-7 better fits the DNA end. Germline assignment: CDR1 SGHRS and CDR2 YFSETQ. The CDR3 sequence is 14 residues long. CDR3: CASSLVVSGDEQYF. CDR3 coding DNA: TGCGCCAGCAGCTTGGTAGTGTCGGGGGACGAGCAGTACTTC.

The sample holds a few counts of this clonotype. The chain couples TRBV6-5 to TRBJ2-7; possibly TRBD2 for D (5 bases). The CDR3 extends over 16 amino acids. The germline V gene encodes CDR1 MNHEY and CDR2 SVGAGI. V was clipped by 0 bases and J by 3 bases, with 15 bases between them. The CDR3 sequence: CASSYSYVSVGYEQYF. The CDR3 bases are TGTGCCAGCAGTTACTCGTACGTTAGCGTGGGCTACGAGCAGTACTTC.